Following are 8 T cell receptor beta chains from one sample sequenced in a study of blood T cell repertoires in COVID-19. Libraries were prepared by immunoSEQ multiplex PCR; TCRdb keeps only in-frame clonotypes and omits some of them. The sample carries approximately 190,000 clones, 75% to 90% recorded once. Sequenced sample: peripheral blood. The receptors shown here come from a man in his sixties or seventies with active or convalescent COVID-19.

Concerning this clone itself: The junction and the germline gene differ at one end; a read error may be behind it. This sequence joins TRBV3-1 (or the pseudogene TRBV3-2) and TRBJ2-5; 9 positions match TRBD2. Germline-derived CDR1 and CDR2 are LGHDT and YNNKEL (reference sequence). The CDR3 totals 16 residues. In DNA, the CDR3 is TGTGCCAGCACCTATATTGGGGCGGGGGGGCAAGCGACCCAGTACTTC. Its translation is CASTYIGAGGQATQYF.

The rearrangement joins TRBV12-3 or TRBV12-4 to TRBJ1-1; D unclear. This CDR3 has 11 residues. V was cut by 3 bases and J by 7 bases, with 6 bases left in between. This chain's CDR3 is CASSLRIEAFF. The CDR3, as DNA: TGTGCCAGCAGTTTGCGAATTGAAGCTTTCTTT.

This clone was seen just once. The rearrangement joins TRBV6-4 to TRBJ1-1, with 8 bases identical to TRBD1. This CDR3 has 14 amino acids. Germline V gives CDR1 MRHNA, CDR2 SNTAGT. V shed 6 bases and J 4 bases; nucleotides not matched to a gene: 7. For the CDR3, the DNA is TGTGCCAGCAGGGACAGGGAAGGGAGCACTGAAGCTTTCTTT. Translation: CASRDREGSTEAFF.

The chain carries TRBV28 and TRBJ1-4, with D unclear. From germline, CDR1 is MDHEN and CDR2 SYDVKM. The CDR3 contains 12 residues. V gave up 5 bases and J gave up 4 bases, with 5 bases separating them. The CDR3 here is CASSTSNEKLFF. The CDR3 nucleotides are TGTGCCAGCAGTACAAGTAATGAAAAACTGTTTTTT.

This chain joins TRBV18 and TRBJ1-3; D not certain. From germline, CDR1 is KGHSH and CDR2 LQKENI. Trimming cost V 0 bases and J 7 bases, with 7 bases left between them. There are 13 residues in the CDR3. The CDR3 sequence is CASSPPFANTIYF. CDR3 DNA sequence: TGTGCCAGCTCACCACCGTTCGCGAACACCATATATTTT.

This clone was counted only a few times. This chain connects TRBV6-1 to TRBJ1-5; TRBD1 matches at 11 bases. The CDR3 covers 15 residues. J lost 6 bases, V lost 1 base, and 2 bases had no gene match. Germline loops: CDR1 MNHNS, CDR2 SASEGT. Here the CDR3 reads CASSEDGQGAQPQHF. CDR3 nucleotide sequence: TGTGCCAGCAGTGAAGACGGACAGGGGGCTCAGCCCCAGCATTTT.

This clone was observed once. The chain is built from TRBV7-9 and TRBJ1-2; a possible D gene is TRBD1 (6 bases). CDR1 is SEHNR, CDR2 FQNEAQ, per germline (reference sequence). The CDR3 is 14 amino acids. Trimming took 5 bases from V and 5 from J, leaving 15 bases between them. The CDR3 here is CASSGRDNVYGYTF. The CDR3 DNA follows: TGTGCCAGCAGCGGACGGGACAACGTATATGGCTACACCTTC.

The chain links TRBV6-5 to TRBJ1-2; D possibly corresponds to TRBD1 (6 bases). Germline loops: CDR1 MNHEY, CDR2 SVGAGI. The V gene lost 6 bases and the J gene lost 6 bases, with 14 bases spanning the gap. The CDR3 is 13 amino acids. CDR3 sequence (DNA): TGTGCCAGCAGGAGACAGGTTGCTCATGGCTACACCTTC. Its protein product is CASRRQVAHGYTF.